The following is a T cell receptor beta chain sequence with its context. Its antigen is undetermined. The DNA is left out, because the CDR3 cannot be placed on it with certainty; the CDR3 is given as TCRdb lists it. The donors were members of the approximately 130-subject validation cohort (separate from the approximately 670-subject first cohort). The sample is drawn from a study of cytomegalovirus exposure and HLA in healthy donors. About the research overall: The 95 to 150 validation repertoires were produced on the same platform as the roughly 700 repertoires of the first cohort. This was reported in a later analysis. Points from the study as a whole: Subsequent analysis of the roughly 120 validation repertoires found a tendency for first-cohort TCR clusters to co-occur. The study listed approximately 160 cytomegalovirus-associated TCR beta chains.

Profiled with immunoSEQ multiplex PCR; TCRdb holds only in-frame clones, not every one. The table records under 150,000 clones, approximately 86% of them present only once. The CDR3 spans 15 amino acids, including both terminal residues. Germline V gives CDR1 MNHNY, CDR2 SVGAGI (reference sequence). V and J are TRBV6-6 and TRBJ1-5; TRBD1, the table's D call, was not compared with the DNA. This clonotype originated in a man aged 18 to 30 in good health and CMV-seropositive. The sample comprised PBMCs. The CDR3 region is CASSSSPDRAQPQHF.